This T cell receptor (beta chain) was documented in a study of cytomegalovirus exposure and HLA in healthy donors (dated by TCRdb to between 2016 and 2019). Background for the entire study: An earlier analysis of a few hundred of the donors reported approximately 300 Gb of sequence data and 117 million unique TCR beta sequences obtained from about 200 million T cells. A separate validation cohort of roughly 120 different subjects was used in addition to the 666-subject first cohort. Of the roughly 400 genotyped donors, more than 75% were placed in the genetic ancestry cluster associated with self-reported Caucasian donors. The later analysis used no new phenotypic data to find candidate immune exposures, relying instead on TCR beta sequences and their occurrence across donors. Roughly 5 DR-DQ haplotypes were handled as single units for association and clustering, since linkage in the cohort was strong. Donor age, sex, ethnicity and CMV serostatus were compiled together with the repertoire data. Genome-wide SNP genotypes for about 60% of the roughly 700 donors were used in a later genetic analysis, which treated that subset as a discovery cohort. A later analysis re-examined previously published TCR beta repertoires from more than 550 donors and added high-resolution HLA genotyping to investigate patterns of TCR occurrence. Among about 400 genotyped donors of the cohort, an average of around 240,000 unique TCR beta nucleotide sequences was sequenced per donor, of which 15% to 20% were non-productive. To predict cytomegalovirus infection status, the study combined high-throughput TCR immunosequencing, statistical association of individual TCRs with disease status, and machine learning. An early release covering some 640 HLA-typed donors comprised around 300 gigabases of sequencing data and approximately 85 million unique TCR sequences. Both class I and class II loci were covered by HLA typing, at four-digit resolution. The number of donors typed differed by locus, with roughly 629-640 for A, B, C, DRB1 and DQB1, over 500 for DQA1, 600 to 610 for DPA1, and approximately 470 for DPB1. Every repertoire in the discovery cohort had been generated on one and the same sequencing platform. To decide whether each TCR beta V gene segment behaved as functional or pseudogenic, an earlier analysis of some 570 of the donors relied on high-throughput TCR beta sequencing. The study aimed to test whether signatures of past pathogen exposure could be identified by cataloging public T cell receptors. The T cell repertoires of under 750 subjects were profiled by immunosequencing and related to cytomegalovirus serostatus.

The cohort was made up of approximately 670 healthy bone marrow donors. At the time of sampling, all cohort members were nominally healthy, though unrecorded immune exposures were likely present. The donor was CMV seronegative and was included in the group of 352 seronegative cohort members. A peripheral blood sample was collected from each donor, and TCR beta sequencing was performed on peripheral blood mononuclear cells. Genomic DNA extraction from the blood cell samples was performed with the Qiagen DNeasy Blood Extraction Kit. This clone occurred once. Its antigen remains unidentified. There are no base qualities to consult, and no much larger clone falls within one base. CDR1 and CDR2 are drawn from the germline V gene (reference sequence): LNHDA, SQIVND. Trimming removed 5 bases from V and 0 bases from J, leaving 17 bases between the germline ends. The cysteine opens and the phenylalanine closes a CDR3 of 17 amino acids. The kept DNA is CDR3 alone, 51 bases in frame from the first base.

Libraries were prepared through the immunoSEQ multiplex PCR assay. The multiplex PCR relied on a mix of 60 forward primers for TCR Vbeta segments and 13 reverse primers for TCR Jbeta segments. The CDR3 region of rearranged TCR beta genes was amplified from genomic DNA by a multiplex PCR assay. On the Illumina HiSeq System, the amplified TCR beta libraries were sequenced as 87-base-pair reads. The authors processed their data as follows. A later analysis tallied roughly 76 million unique TCR beta chains across the 600 to 700 repertoires, and approximately 9.9 million of those chains were shared by two or more donors. Raw reads were error-corrected and collapsed into unique sequences by a nearest-neighbor algorithm in which closely related sequences were merged to remove PCR and sequencing errors. To assign V, D and J gene segments, CDR3 sequences were aligned to IMGT reference sequences. Each retained sequence needed at least a six-nucleotide match to both a V gene segment and a J gene segment. A rearrangement counted as productive if the CDR3 had no stop codons and remained in frame with V and J, and every other rearrangement counted as non-productive. CDR3 was defined according to IMGT convention as the region running from the second conserved V-encoded cysteine to the conserved J-encoded phenylalanine. The earlier analysis of about 500 of the donors excluded sequences that lacked an unambiguous match to a single V gene segment. In an earlier analysis of about 590 of the donors, a V segment was called functional when productive rearrangements were above 56.7%, and segregating when the standard deviation between donors exceeded 5%. To diagnose cytomegalovirus status from the catalog of TCR beta chain sequences, a statistical classification framework was built. A later analysis assigned V and J genes by comparing TCR nucleotide sequences with IMGT/GENE-DB human TR gene sequences. A later analysis assigned CDR3 sequences and most-parsimonious VDJ recombination scenarios with the TCRdist pipeline. A later analysis defined each TCR beta chain by its CDR3 amino acid sequence plus V-gene family, and excluded reads lacking a unique V-gene family. As a way to deal with suspected cross-contamination and a sequencing artifact, a later analysis dropped 592 nucleotide sequences that were highly shared and had low generation probability. For each public chain, a later analysis derived a clonal expansion index from normalized ranks of inferred template counts within each repertoire. Generation probabilities in a later analysis came from a VDJ recombination model fitted to out-of-frame rearrangements, and those results were checked against IGoR. In a later analysis, hypergeometric tests were used to score TCR-TCR, TCR-HLA and TCR-CMV co-occurrence, with a repertoire-size bias correction applied to TCR pairs. In a later analysis, false discovery rates were estimated by permuting HLA or CMV assignments 20 times. A later analysis grouped co-occurring TCRs with DBSCAN, adding TCRdist sequence similarity when clustering within HLA-allele-positive subsets. Co-occurrence clustering excluded repertoires with fewer than 30,000 or more than 120,000 public chains, plus five with anomalous nucleotide sharing. The clones in this table, taken by TCRdb from immuneACCESS, are in-frame only. Not every clone is retained; where verified, under half of the shortfall comes from an unresolved V gene, and the cause of the rest is unknown. From that table come the V and J calls and clone size; the DNA was used to work out D and trimming. This sample holds under 110,000 clones; 70% to 80% were observed only once. Roughly 3.7% of the sample rests with the top ten.

The paper's findings and limits, for the study overall: Correlated functional status among segregating V segments might reflect linkage disequilibrium, but an unknown experimental factor could not be ruled out. Strong co-occurrence of HLA alleles, especially DR and DQ, made assigning TCR associations to individual alleles difficult. The study listed around 160 TCR beta chains as associated with cytomegalovirus. Some IMGT-functional V segments, including TRBV6-2 and TRBV6-3, could not be told apart with the 87-base-pair reads, so those segments were excluded. HLA typing was unavailable for some donors at each locus, so association tests used only the typed subset. At a false discovery rate of 0.05, a later analysis linked 16,000 or so TCR beta sequences to specific HLA alleles. In an earlier analysis of some 640 of the donors, most TCR beta V segments were observed in productive rearrangements about 87% or about 30% of the time, broadly matching IMGT annotations. In a later genetic analysis, fewer N-insertions in productive TCRs were reported among donors in an Asian-associated ancestry cluster than the approximately 670-donor mean. The authors suggested that the approach could potentially be extended to other disease states and immunological phenotypes. In a later analysis, HLA-associated TCR beta chains showed more clonal expansion and lower generation probabilities than non-associated chains that were equally common. Approximately 18 rarely observed V segments, including chromosome 9 orphons, were excluded from the earlier analysis of almost 600 of the donors because counts were too low. Only TCR beta chains were sequenced in this cohort, and the absence of alpha or paired-chain data limited detectable features. A further reported finding was that TCR beta sequences accurately predicted the HLA-A and HLA-B alleles for most subjects in the first cohort. The presence/absence analyses assumed that sequencing depth was roughly uniform across donors, and that assumption may not be true. For the cohort, immune exposure information was limited to CMV serostatus. A cluster of highly shared sequence variants was judged likely to represent a technical artifact of the sequencing pipeline. Most CMV-associated TCR beta chains appeared to be HLA-restricted in a later analysis, and the HLA associations seemed to be driven largely by CMV exposure. V-gene and J-gene trimming of TCR beta chains was associated with a missense DCLRE1C variant in a later genetic analysis, and the association was replicated in an independent cohort. The classifier was reported to diagnose cytomegalovirus status with high specificity and sensitivity in both the original cohort and the validation cohort. In vitro tests confirmed that a few of the cytomegalovirus-associated TCR beta chains recognize cytomegalovirus antigens. Most TCR sequences were seen in very few donors, while some public TCRs were found in many individuals. Several of the top co-occurrence clusters appeared to be linked to parvovirus B19, influenza, CMV and Epstein-Barr virus, according to a later analysis. A later analysis found that TCR association rates varied across HLA loci, with DRB1 alleles showing the most associated TCRs and HLA-C alleles the fewest.

The chain is assembled from TRBV19 and TRBJ2-4, and the D gene may be TRBD1, 5 bases matching. This receptor was identified in a man in his sixties in good health and CMV-seronegative. The specimen sequenced was PBMCs. The nucleotide sequence reads as follows: TGTGCCAGTAGTTTAGGAAGGGGCACGATAGCCAAAAACATTCAGTACTTC. This gives the protein CASSLGRGTIAKNIQYF.